The 5 T cell receptor beta chains below all came from one sample that was sequenced in a study of brain T cells in children with intractable seizures (dated by TCRdb to about 2021). The library was obtained by the immunoSEQ multiplex PCR assay. TCRdb stores this immuneACCESS table with in-frame sequences only. Part of the clones is absent; in the studies checked, under half of the shortfall reflects unresolved V genes, and no reason is known for the rest. The sample yields about 8,000 clones; roughly 73% were counted once. Approximately 9.1% of the sample rests with the top ten. The sample's time point label, decoded: resected brain tissue, or blood drawn just prior to surgery. Surgery cases with the highest brain T cell transcript signatures were selected for TCR beta chain sequencing of brain tissue and, where available, blood. Specimen: resected brain tissue, collected at surgery. The receptor source for this set is a boy younger than two with tuberous sclerosis and intractable seizures.

In its sample, this clone was seen a few times. The rearrangement joins TRBV6-6 to TRBJ1-2; D is unresolved. V was pared by 6 bases and J by 5 bases, with 7 bases between. Germline V gives CDR1 MNHNY, CDR2 SVGAGI (reference sequence). The CDR3 consists of 11 residues. CDR3 bases: TGTGCCAGCAGAACGATGTATGGCTACACCTTC. Its protein product is CASRTMYGYTF.

The CDR3 DNA follows: TGTGCCAGCAGTTGGGGGGGTAATACGCAGTATTTT. Its translation is CASSWGGNTQYF. This chain links TRBV6-5 with TRBJ2-3; 7 positions agree with TRBD2. The germline CDR1 and CDR2 sequences are MNHEY and SVGAGI. V was clipped by 4 bases and J by 7 bases; unmatched bases: 2. The CDR3 is made up of 12 amino acids.

This clone was recorded once. The chain has TRBV3-1 (or the pseudogene TRBV3-2) and TRBJ1-1, with D possibly being TRBD1 (6 bases). The CDR3 spans 12 residues. Germline assignment: CDR1 LGHDT and CDR2 YNNKEL (reference sequence). Trimming removed 2 bases from V and 11 bases from J, with 12 bases in between. As DNA, the CDR3 is TGTGCCAGCAGCCAATGGCATCAGGGGGCTTTCTTT. Translating gives CASSQWHQGAFF.

This clone came up once. The chain has TRBV7-2 and TRBJ1-2; D perhaps matches TRBD1 (5 bases). CDR1 is SGHTA and CDR2 is FQGNSA in the germline V gene. The length of the CDR3 is 15 residues. Trimming removed 1 base from V and 8 bases from J, with 17 bases in between. The CDR3 DNA reads TGTGCCAGCAGCTTAGGGGGGTCAGGCTCTGACGGCTACACCTTC. As protein: CASSLGGSGSDGYTF.

The rearrangement uses TRBV6-5 and TRBJ1-2; D unclear. With 10 bases removed from V and 6 bases from J, the gap between germline ends came to 12 bases. CDR3 size: 11 residues. CDR1 is MNHEY and CDR2 is SVGAGI in the germline V gene. The CDR3, as DNA: TGTGCCACCCGGACCGTCGATGGCTACACCTTC. Its protein product is CATRTVDGYTF.